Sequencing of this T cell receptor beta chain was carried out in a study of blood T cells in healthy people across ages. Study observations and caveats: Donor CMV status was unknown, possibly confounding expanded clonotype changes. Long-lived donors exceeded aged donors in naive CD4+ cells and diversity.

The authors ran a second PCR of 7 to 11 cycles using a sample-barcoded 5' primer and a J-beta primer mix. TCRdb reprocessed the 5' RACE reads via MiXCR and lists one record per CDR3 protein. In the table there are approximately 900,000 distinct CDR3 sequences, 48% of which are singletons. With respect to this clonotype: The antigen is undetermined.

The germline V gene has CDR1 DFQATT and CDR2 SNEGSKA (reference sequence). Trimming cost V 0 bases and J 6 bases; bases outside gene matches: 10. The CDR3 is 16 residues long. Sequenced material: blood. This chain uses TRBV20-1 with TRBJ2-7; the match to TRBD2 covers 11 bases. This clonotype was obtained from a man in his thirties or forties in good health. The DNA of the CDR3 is TGCAGTGCTAGAGATGGTTTACTAGCGGGGGCAAGCGAGCAGTACTTC. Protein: CSARDGLLAGASEQYF.